These 10 T cell receptor beta chains were sequenced from one sample in a study of shared clonotypes between healthy human individuals. Libraries were prepared by immunoSEQ multiplex PCR; TCRdb keeps only in-frame clonotypes and omits some of them. The top ten clones hold 1.5% to 2% of a sample with 550,000 to 850,000 clones, around 72% of them seen once. The specimen sequenced was memory CD4+ T cells sorted from blood. Subset here: CD45RA-negative fraction. These receptors were collected from a woman in her 30s in good health.

The rearrangement uses TRBV10-3 and TRBJ2-1, with 16 bases aligning to TRBD2. The CDR3 loop spans 15 amino acids. With V trimmed by 10 bases and J by 10 bases, 10 bases remained unmatched. Germline V gene sequence: CDR1 ENHRY, CDR2 SYGVKD. The CDR3 DNA reads as TGTGCCACAATACCCGGGACTAGCGGGAGGGGGGAGCAGTTCTTC. Translation: CATIPGTSGRGEQFF.

The V and J genes are TRBV13 and TRBJ2-3; D not certain. The V gene lost 5 bases and the J gene lost 1 base, with 16 bases spanning the gap. Germline loops: CDR1 PRHDT, CDR2 FYEKMQ (reference sequence). The CDR3 totals 16 residues. The CDR3 DNA is TGTGCCAGCAGCCGTAGGGTAGGGCCCGGCACAGATACGCAGTATTTT. It specifies CASSRRVGPGTDTQYF.

This chain links TRBV6-6 with TRBJ2-5; 8 bases map to TRBD2. Unmatched junction bases numbered 3, after V lost 0 bases and J lost 0 bases. Germline lookup yields CDR1 MNHNY and CDR2 SVGAGI (reference sequence). The CDR3 runs to 16 residues. The CDR3 spells CASSYSGAGDQETQYF. As DNA, the CDR3 is TGTGCCAGCAGTTACTCTGGAGCGGGGGACCAAGAGACCCAGTACTTC.

The chain links TRBV5-1 to TRBJ2-1; 10 nucleotides agree with TRBD2. CDR3 size: 15 residues. V gave up 4 bases and J gave up 7 bases; unmatched junction bases: 8. Germline loops: CDR1 SGHRS, CDR2 YFSETQ. The CDR3 DNA sequence: TGCGCCAGCAGCCCGGCGGGACTAGCGAGGAATGAGCAGTTCTTC. This translates into CASSPAGLARNEQFF.

A few counts support this clone. The chain couples TRBV13 to TRBJ2-3; 14 nucleotides line up with TRBD2. Trimming removed 2 bases from V and 1 base from J; junction bases left unmatched: 5. CDR1 is PRHDT and CDR2 is FYEKMQ in the germline V gene (reference sequence). The CDR3 spans 18 residues. CDR3 bases: TGTGCCAGCAGCTTATCTCCGGGACTAGCGGGGGGCACAGATACGCAGTATTTT. Protein product: CASSLSPGLAGGTDTQYF.

The chain links TRBV5-1 to TRBJ2-5, with 11 nucleotides matching TRBD2. The CDR3 length is 14 residues. J lost 3 bases, V lost 4 bases, and 2 bases had no gene match. From germline, CDR1 is SGHRS and CDR2 YFSETQ. CDR3 nucleotide sequence: TGCGCCAGCAGCCTGACTAGCGGGAAAGAGACCCAGTACTTC. Translation gives CASSLTSGKETQYF.

The CDR3, as DNA: TGTGCCCTGAAGGCCCTTCGGAACACTGAAGCTTTCTTT. Its translation is CALKALRNTEAFF. This rearrangement joins TRBV28 to TRBJ1-1; D remains unclear. V was cut by 11 bases and J by 1 base, with 14 bases left in between. The CDR3 loop spans 13 amino acids. Per the germline V gene, CDR1 is MDHEN and CDR2 is SYDVKM.

Only a few counts were recorded for this clone. V is TRBV5-1 and J is TRBJ2-5; 7 bases are shared with TRBD2. The CDR3 covers 16 residues. J lost 1 base, V lost 2 bases, and 8 bases had no gene match. The germline V gene encodes CDR1 SGHRS and CDR2 YFSETQ. CDR3 protein: CASSLAGGGSQETQYF. The CDR3 DNA sequence: TGCGCCAGCAGCTTAGCCGGCGGGGGTAGCCAAGAGACCCAGTACTTC.

There are many counts of this clone. The J gene is TRBJ2-2, the V gene TRBV15; 11 bases are a match to TRBD2. CDR1 is LNHNV and CDR2 is YYDKDF in the germline V gene (reference sequence). The CDR3 consists of 19 residues. The V and J ends lost 1 base and 7 bases, in that order; junction bases with no gene match: 14. CDR3 protein: CATSRAEGLAGGPIGELFF. The CDR3 DNA is TGTGCCACCAGCAGAGCAGAGGGCTTAGCGGGAGGGCCGATCGGGGAGCTGTTTTTT.

The chain employs TRBV18 and TRBJ2-7, with 7 bases that match TRBD1. After removal of 3 bases from V and 4 bases from J, the junction contained 9 bases not matched to a gene. The CDR3 has 15 amino acids. CDR1 and CDR2 (germline): KGHSH, LQKENI. The CDR3 protein is CASSPGQLKIYEQYF. The DNA for the CDR3 is TGTGCCAGCTCACCGGGACAGCTCAAAATTTACGAGCAGTACTTC.